These 14 T cell receptor beta chains came from one sample sequenced in a study of OX40 agonist ivuxolimab in advanced cancers. Library creation used the immunoSEQ multiplex PCR assay. TCRdb obtained this table from immuneACCESS and retained in-frame rearrangements with V and J assigned. These tables miss some clones; where compared with another copy, unresolved V genes account for less than half of the shortfall, and the remainder is unexplained. The table for this sample lists around 66,000 clones; around 81% of them were counted only once. Clones ranked in the top ten supply 3.5% to 4.5% of the sample. The sample here was CD4+ or CD8+ T cells sorted from blood, taken in a trial of the OX40 agonist ivuxolimab. These receptors originate from an adult with an advanced solid tumor such as melanoma, head and neck, liver or kidney cancer.

This clone is labeled medium-sized (0.01 to 0.1%). The chain links TRBV7-2 to TRBJ1-1; D may be TRBD1 (6 bases). With 4 bases removed from V and 1 base from J, the gap between germline ends came to 10 bases. This CDR3 contains 14 residues. Per the germline V gene, CDR1 is SGHTA and CDR2 is FQGNSA. The CDR3 reads CASSYTGPNTEAFF. The CDR3 DNA sequence: TGTGCCAGCAGCTACACAGGGCCGAACACTGAAGCTTTCTTT.

V usage is TRBV18 and J usage is TRBJ2-7, with 8 nucleotides matching TRBD1. This CDR3 region has 15 residues. Looked up from germline, CDR1 is KGHSH and CDR2 is LQKENI. V lost 6 bases and J lost 5; bases outside the gene matches: 12. CDR3 DNA: TGTGCCAGCTCCCCAGGCCACAGGGGGGATAACGAGCAGTACTTC. Protein product: CASSPGHRGDNEQYF.

CDR3 nucleotide sequence: TGTGCCAGCAGCTTAGGCACGGGAGGTGAAAAACTGTTTTTT. Translation: CASSLGTGGEKLFF. The V and J genes are TRBV7-2 and TRBJ1-4, with D unresolved. Trimming removed 1 base at V and 7 bases at J, with 10 bases between. The CDR3 is made up of 14 amino acids. Germline-derived CDR1 and CDR2 are SGHTA and FQGNSA.

The sample holds one count of this clone. The rearrangement uses TRBV5-5 and TRBJ1-1; the D gene is possibly TRBD1 (6 bases). The CDR3 consists of 14 residues. Per germline, CDR1 SGHKS and CDR2 YYEKEE (reference sequence). The V and J ends lost 4 bases and 3 bases respectively, with 13 bases between them. The CDR3 DNA reads TGTGCCAGCAGCATGCCTTACAGGGACACTGAAGCTTTCTTT. Residues: CASSMPYRDTEAFF. Using reference TRBV5-5 and TRBJ1-1 for the parts outside the CDR3, the full variable domain is DAGVTQSPTHLIKTRGQQVTLRCSPISGHKSVSWYQQVLGQGPQFIFQYYEKEERGRGNFPDRFSARQFPNYSSELNVNALLLGDSALYLCASSMPYRDTEAFFGQGTRLTVV.

This chain uses TRBV9 with TRBJ2-7, with 7 bases matching TRBD2. J gave up 7 bases and V 0 bases, and 1 base lay outside the gene matches. The CDR3 covers 12 residues. Germline V gene sequence: CDR1 SGDLS, CDR2 YYNGEE. CDR3 loop: CASSVVGGEQYF. The CDR3 nucleotides are TGTGCCAGCAGCGTAGTCGGGGGGGAGCAGTACTTC.

This chain uses TRBV7-9 with TRBJ2-5, with 12 bases lining up with TRBD2. The CDR3 runs to 18 residues. Unmatched junction bases numbered 12, after V lost 5 bases and J lost 2 bases. The germline gives CDR1 SEHNR, CDR2 FQNEAQ (reference sequence). The CDR3 DNA follows: TGTGCCAGCAGCGAGCAGAAAGTAGGACTAGCGGGACAAGAGACCCAGTACTTC. Translating gives CASSEQKVGLAGQETQYF. The entire variable domain, with the rest obtained from reference TRBV7-9 and TRBJ2-5, is as follows: DTGVSQNPRHKITKRGQNVTFRCDPISEHNRLYWYRQTLGQGPEFLTYFQNEAQLEKSRLLSDRFSAERPKGSFSTLEIQRTEQGDSAMYLCASSEQKVGLAGQETQYFGPGTRLLVL.

The chain employs TRBV27 and TRBJ2-7; perhaps D is TRBD1 or TRBD2 (5 bases each). The CDR3 runs to 16 residues. Germline values: CDR1 MNHEY, CDR2 SMNVEV (reference sequence). Trimming left V 5 bases short and J 2 bases short, with 19 bases between. CDR3 nucleotides: TGTGCCAGCAGTGCACCCGGGACGGCGATAGCCTACGAGCAGTACTTC. As protein: CASSAPGTAIAYEQYF.

This chain connects TRBV6-5 to TRBJ1-1; no clear D gene. The CDR3 loop spans 13 amino acids. V was clipped by 2 bases and J by 5 bases, with 9 bases between them. Per the germline V gene, CDR1 is MNHEY and CDR2 is SVGAGI. CDR3: CASSYVGRTEAFF. DNA of the CDR3: TGTGCCAGCAGTTACGTAGGGAGAACTGAAGCTTTCTTT.

As regards this clone: One end of the junction varies from germline; a read error may be responsible. The rearrangement links TRBV7-7 to TRBJ2-1, with D maybe TRBD1 (6 bases). This CDR3 has 13 amino acids. Germline V lookup: CDR1 SSHAT, CDR2 FNYEAQ (reference sequence). This CDR3 reads CASSQDSYNEQFF. The CDR3 DNA sequence: TGTGCTAGCAGCCAGGACAGCTACAATGAGCAGTTCTTC. The entire variable domain, with the rest obtained from reference TRBV7-7 and TRBJ2-1, is as follows: GAGVSQSPRYKVTKRGQDVTLRCDPISSHATLYWYQQALGQGPEFLTYFNYEAQPDKSGLPSDRFSAERPEGSISTLTIQRTEQRDSAMYRCASSQDSYNEQFFGPGTRLTVL.

The chain couples TRBV9 to TRBJ2-2, with TRBD1 as a possible D gene (5 bases). Trimming pared 0 bases from V and 7 bases from J, leaving 13 bases between. The CDR3 contains 15 residues. Germline loops: CDR1 SGDLS, CDR2 YYNGEE. CDR3 residues: CASSVGTGGYGELFF. In DNA, the CDR3 is TGTGCCAGCAGCGTAGGAACAGGCGGTTACGGGGAGCTGTTTTTT.

The chain employs TRBV15 and TRBJ2-3, with 10 bases that match TRBD1. CDR1 LNHNV and CDR2 YYDKDF come from the germline V gene (reference sequence). The J segment lost 3 bases and the V segment lost 3 bases, leaving 3 bases of the junction unmatched. The CDR3 is 15 amino acids. CDR3 nucleotides: TGTGCCACCAGCAGGAGGGACAGGGGTACAGATACGCAGTATTTT. This translates into CATSRRDRGTDTQYF.

This chain uses TRBV19 with TRBJ2-2; the D gene is possibly TRBD2 (6 bases). From germline, CDR1 is LNHDA and CDR2 SQIVND (reference sequence). Trimming stripped 3 bases from V and 2 bases from J, with 13 bases between. CDR3 length: 16 residues. The CDR3 DNA reads TGTGCCAGTAGTATCTTTTCAGGGACTAACACCGGGGAGCTGTTTTTT. This sequence encodes CASSIFSGTNTGELFF.

The chain carries TRBV29-1 and TRBJ1-5; no firm D call. This CDR3 is 13 amino acids long. The V end was cut by 4 bases, the J end by 0 bases, with 7 bases between. CDR1 and CDR2 (germline): SQVTM, ANQGSEA. The CDR3 is CSVAENSNQPQHF. The CDR3 DNA is TGCAGCGTTGCAGAGAATAGCAATCAGCCCCAGCATTTT.

This clone occurred a few times. V is TRBV7-9 and J is TRBJ1-2; D unresolved. CDR1 is SEHNR, CDR2 FQNEAQ, per germline (reference sequence). CDR3 length: 13 residues. Trimming cost V 5 bases and J 8 bases, with 15 bases left between them. The CDR3 loop is CASSPNLASGYTF. Written as DNA, the CDR3 is TGTGCCAGCAGCCCTAATCTCGCCTCCGGCTACACCTTC. The full variable domain, with the rest looked up from reference TRBV7-9 and TRBJ1-2, is DTGVSQNPRHKITKRGQNVTFRCDPISEHNRLYWYRQTLGQGPEFLTYFQNEAQLEKSRLLSDRFSAERPKGSFSTLEIQRTEQGDSAMYLCASSPNLASGYTFGSGTRLTVV.